The rows below give T cell receptor beta chains drawn from one sample of a study of T-cell reconstitution after alpha-beta-depleted transplantation in children. TCRdb used MiXCR to reprocess the PCR reads, holding one entry per CDR3 protein. The repertoire holds hundreds of thousands of distinct CDR3 sequences, with roughly 17% as singletons. Sequenced here: PBMCs from the stem cell graft donor, sampled from the stem cell graft. The receptors shown here come from a human donor who donated a stem cell graft to a child with acute myeloid leukemia. The CDR3 runs from the conserved cysteine through the conserved F or W. A D gene is named only where the DNA matches it firmly. Expanded clones get a size class; other rows say once, few or many, or leave the size out.

>TRBJ2-3|TRBV20-1|many|TRBD2
CSARVPLAGTDTQYF
TGCAGTGCTAGAGTGCCACTAGCGGGGACAGATACGCAGTATTTT
>TRBJ1-2|TRBV20-1|many|NA
CSAREGDIHGYTF
TGCAGTGCTAGAGAAGGGGACATACATGGCTACACCTTC
>TRBJ1-1|TRBV6-4|NA|NA
CASSFGPGGDTEAFF
NA
>TRBJ2-7|TRBV20-1|many|NA
CSARDPPPASEQYF
TGCAGTGCTAGAGACCCTCCCCCTGCTTCCGAGCAGTACTTC
>TRBJ2-6|TRBV4-3|many|NA
CASSQEGVSGANVLTF
TGCGCCAGCAGCCAAGAAGGTGTCTCTGGGGCCAACGTCCTGACTTTC
>TRBJ2-7|TRBV20-1|many|NA
CSASGAEDEQYF
TGCAGTGCTTCCGGGGCAGAAGACGAGCAGTACTTC
>TRBJ2-1|TRBV20-1|many|NA
CSASDPGRTYNEQFF
TGCAGTGCTAGCGACCCGGGACGAACCTACAATGAGCAGTTCTTC
>TRBJ1-5|TRBV20-1|many|TRBD1
CSAAGGLSNQPQHF
TGCAGTGCTGCAGGGGGCTTAAGCAATCAGCCCCAGCATTTT
>TRBJ2-1|TRBV12-3/TRBV12-4|NA|NA
CASSRRDSLNEQFF
TGTGCCAGCAGTAGACGGGACTCCCTCAATGAGCAGTTCTTC
>TRBJ1-2|TRBV6-2/TRBV6-3|few|NA
CASSYSSVGGSGYTF
TGTGCCAGCAGTTACTCGAGTGTCGGGGGCTCTGGCTACACCTTC
>TRBJ2-7|TRBV20-1|many|NA
CSAPLTGNHYEQYF
TGCAGTGCTCCCCTTACGGGCAACCACTACGAGCAGTACTTC
>TRBJ2-1|TRBV29-1|NA|NA
CSALEGAPSYNEQFF
TGCAGCGCGCTCGAAGGGGCTCCCTCCTACAATGAGCAGTTCTTC
>TRBJ1-2|TRBV20-1|many|NA
CSAGLPWGYTF
TGCAGTGCGGGACTTCCCTGGGGCTACACCTTC
>TRBJ1-5|TRBV4-3|few|NA
CASSRKWDRDQPQHF
TGCGCCAGCAGCCGTAAATGGGATAGGGATCAGCCCCAGCATTTT
>TRBJ1-2|TRBV28|NA|TRBD1
CASSSLQGANGYTF
TGTGCCAGCAGTTCGTTACAGGGGGCGAATGGCTACACCTTC
>TRBJ1-4|TRBV27|NA|NA
CASSLRGVREKLFF
TGTGCCAGCAGTTTAAGGGGGGTTCGCGAAAAACTGTTTTTT
>TRBJ1-1|TRBV7-3|few|NA
CASSPGGDNTEAFF
TGTGCCAGCAGCCCGGGGGGGGACAACACTGAAGCTTTCTTT
>TRBJ2-3|TRBV7-2|few|NA
CASSSPRTVDVTDTQYF
TGTGCCAGCAGCTCCCCTAGGACGGTAGATGTTACAGATACGCAGTATTTT
>TRBJ2-2|TRBV7-2|few|NA
CASSLRAGWSTGELFF
TGTGCCAGCAGCTTAAGGGCAGGATGGAGCACCGGGGAGCTGTTTTTT
>TRBJ2-2|TRBV29-1|many|NA
CSVDKFGELFF
TGCAGCGTTGACAAGTTCGGGGAGCTGTTTTTT
>TRBJ2-1|TRBV29-1|many|NA
CSVVWPYNEQFF
TGCAGCGTTGTGTGGCCCTACAATGAGCAGTTCTTC
>TRBJ2-1|TRBV12-3/TRBV12-4|many|NA
CASSFPPLGSQQFF
TGTGCCAGCAGTTTCCCCCCGCTAGGCTCTCAGCAGTTCTTC
>TRBJ1-6|TRBV7-9|few|NA
CASRSQGAKSPLHF
TGTGCCAGCAGATCGCAGGGAGCGAAGTCACCCCTCCACTTT
>TRBJ1-5|TRBV12-3/TRBV12-4|NA|NA
CASSPPRSPQHF
TGTGCCAGCAGTCCCCCTCGATCGCCCCAGCATTTT
>TRBJ1-2|TRBV20-1|many|NA
CSATTASNYGYTF
TGCAGTGCCACGACAGCGTCCAACTATGGCTACACCTTC
>TRBJ2-3|TRBV7-3|NA|NA
CASSPVGGRTDTQYF
TGTGCCAGCAGCCCAGTGGGGGGCAGGACAGATACGCAGTATTTT
>TRBJ2-3|TRBV20-1|many|TRBD1
CSAGTAGTDTQYF
TGCAGTGCCGGGACAGCCGGCACAGATACGCAGTATTTT
>TRBJ2-7|TRBV10-3|many|NA
CAISESYEVHEQYF
TGTGCCATCAGTGAGTCGTACGAGGTCCACGAGCAGTACTTC
>TRBJ2-4|TRBV4-2|many|NA
CASSPLNGGRNIQYF
TGTGCCAGCAGCCCGCTCAACGGAGGGAGGAACATTCAGTACTTC
>TRBJ1-1|TRBV5-1|NA|NA
CASSFVDRWDTEAFF
TGCGCCAGCAGCTTTGTTGACCGTTGGGACACTGAAGCTTTCTTT
>TRBJ2-7|TRBV6-1|few|NA
CASSETAYEQYF
TGTGCCAGCAGTGAAACAGCCTACGAGCAGTACTTC
>TRBJ1-5|TRBV9|NA|NA
CASSRGFSQPQHF
TGTGCCAGCAGTCGGGGGTTTTCACAGCCCCAGCATTTT
>TRBJ2-2|TRBV2|NA|NA
CASSPTNRELFF
TGTGCCAGCTCCCCGACGAACCGGGAGCTGTTTTTT
>TRBJ2-7|TRBV29-1|many|NA
CSVDGGATYEQYF
TGCAGCGTTGACGGCGGGGCTACCTACGAGCAGTACTTC
>TRBJ1-2|TRBV20-1|few|NA
CSARDLVGSTNYGYTF
TGCAGTGCTAGAGATCTGGTCGGCAGTACTAACTATGGCTACACCTTC
>TRBJ2-1|TRBV29-1|NA|NA
CSAILAYSYNEQFF
TGCAGCGCAATCCTAGCGTACTCCTACAATGAGCAGTTCTTC
>TRBJ1-1|TRBV12-3/TRBV12-4|few|NA
CASSQRDLGAFF
TGTGCCAGCAGCCAGAGGGACCTGGGGGCTTTCTTT
>TRBJ1-2|TRBV12-3/TRBV12-4|NA|NA
CASSFVSGGYTF
TGTGCCAGCAGTTTTGTCAGTGGCGGCTACACCTTC
>TRBJ2-5|TRBV12-3/TRBV12-4|few|NA
CASSTDGLTVWETQYF
TGTGCCAGCAGTACCGACGGACTCACAGTTTGGGAGACCCAGTACTTC
>TRBJ1-6|TRBV20-1|many|NA
CSAQGNSPLHF
TGCAGTGCTCAGGGAAATTCACCCCTCCACTTT
>TRBJ2-1|TRBV4-2|NA|TRBD2
CASSPSGTSGGYNEQFF
TGTGCCAGCAGCCCCTCCGGGACTAGCGGGGGGTACAATGAGCAGTTCTTC
>TRBJ2-1|TRBV7-3|many|TRBD1
CASSLTGDGSNEQFF
TGTGCCAGCAGCCTGACAGGGGATGGTTCCAATGAGCAGTTCTTC
>TRBJ1-1|TRBV20-1|many|NA
CSAIPDSPEAFF
TGCAGTGCGATCCCAGATTCGCCTGAAGCTTTCTTT
>TRBJ2-7|TRBV5-1|NA|TRBD1
CASSLAATGSHEQYF
TGCGCCAGCAGCTTGGCCGCGACAGGGTCCCACGAGCAGTACTTC
>TRBJ1-2|TRBV20-1|many|NA
CSGPINYGYTF
TGCAGTGGACCGATTAACTATGGCTACACCTTC
>TRBJ2-2|TRBV20-1|NA|TRBD2
CSARASSGGLTGELFF
TGCAGTGCTAGAGCAAGTAGCGGGGGTCTCACCGGGGAGCTGTTTTTT
>TRBJ1-1|TRBV27|many|NA
CASSLSGSTTEAFF
TGTGCCAGCAGTTTATCCGGGTCTACTACTGAAGCTTTCTTT
>TRBJ1-3|TRBV29-1|many|NA
CSVEWDANTIYF
TGCAGCGTTGAATGGGATGCGAACACCATATATTTT
>TRBJ2-1|TRBV4-1|NA|NA
CASSPRQLNEQFF
TGCGCCAGCAGCCCCAGACAGCTAAATGAGCAGTTCTTC
>TRBJ2-6|TRBV7-9|NA|NA
CASSLPVSGANVLTF
TGTGCCAGCAGCTTACCGGTCTCTGGGGCCAACGTCCTGACTTTC
>TRBJ2-1|TRBV7-9|NA|NA
CASSWAINEQFF
TGTGCCAGCAGCTGGGCTATAAATGAGCAGTTCTTC
>TRBJ2-3|TRBV20-1|many|NA
CSASRQLTDGDTQYF
TGCAGTGCTTCACGACAATTGACAGACGGGGATACGCAGTATTTT
>TRBJ2-7|TRBV12-3/TRBV12-4|NA|NA
CASSFRTSTYEQYF
TGTGCCAGCAGTTTCAGGACGTCGACCTACGAGCAGTACTTC
>TRBJ1-1|TRBV29-1|many|NA
CSTPGMGNTEAFF
TGCAGCACCCCGGGCATGGGGAACACTGAAGCTTTCTTT
>TRBJ2-7|TRBV20-1|many|NA
CSASRQGRTYEQYF
TGCAGTGCTAGTCGGCAGGGTCGGACCTACGAGCAGTACTTC
>TRBJ1-1|TRBV7-2|many|TRBD1
CASSPRDRQYTEAFF
TGTGCCAGCAGCCCCCGGGACAGACAATACACTGAAGCTTTCTTT
>TRBJ2-3|TRBV24-1|few|NA
CATSDLQGSPDTQYF
TGTGCCACCAGTGATTTGCAGGGGAGCCCAGATACGCAGTATTTT
>TRBJ1-1|TRBV18|NA|NA
CASSPSVAGSEAFF
TGTGCCAGCTCACCCTCAGTGGCTGGGTCGGAAGCTTTCTTT
>TRBJ1-5|TRBV4-1|few|NA
CASSPSTSTSNQPQHF
TGCGCCAGCAGCCCCTCGACATCGACCAGCAATCAGCCCCAGCATTTT
>TRBJ2-1|TRBV5-6|few|NA
CASSPIPTSYNEQFF
TGTGCCAGCAGCCCTATCCCAACTAGTTACAATGAGCAGTTCTTC